Presented here are 17 T cell receptor beta chains from one specimen sequenced in a study of T cell responses to AZD1222 COVID-19 vaccine. TCRdb's table, derived via immunoSEQ multiplex PCR, lists solely in-frame clones and lacks some. The sample records 84,000 or so clones, over 85% being singletons. This material consisted of peripheral blood, taken on day 0 of AZD1222 vaccination. Receptor source: an adult in good health.

The chain couples TRBV5-1 to TRBJ1-1; 7 nucleotides agree with TRBD1. The junction had 7 bases not matched to a gene; V was cut back by 3 bases and J by 5 bases. The V gene's germline CDR1 is SGHRS and CDR2 YFSETQ. The CDR3 loop spans 14 amino acids. The CDR3 reads CASSSGQRGTEAFF. The DNA for the CDR3 is TGCGCCAGCAGCTCGGGACAGCGCGGGACTGAAGCTTTCTTT.

The chain carries TRBV6-1 and TRBJ1-2; D unresolved. The CDR3 covers 15 residues. Trimming cost V 1 base and J 0 bases, with 9 bases left between them. Germline V gene sequence: CDR1 MNHNS, CDR2 SASEGT. CDR3 region: CASSEGVSANYGYTF. CDR3 coding DNA: TGTGCCAGCAGTGAAGGGGTATCAGCTAACTATGGCTACACCTTC.

V is TRBV14 and J is TRBJ2-1; D remains unclear. This CDR3 region has 10 residues. V lost 4 bases, J lost 9 bases, and 4 bases lay in between. CDR1 and CDR2 (germline): SGHDN, FVKESK. DNA of the CDR3: TGTGCCAGCAGCCTGGCTGAGCAGTTCTTC. Its translation is CASSLAEQFF.

The chain employs TRBV6-5 and TRBJ2-7, with D unresolved. Germline lookup yields CDR1 MNHEY and CDR2 SVGAGI. The V gene lost 0 bases and the J gene lost 4 bases, with 10 bases spanning the gap. This CDR3 is 14 amino acids long. For the CDR3, the DNA is TGTGCCAGCAGTTACTCTTCGGCCACTTACGAGCAGTACTTC. It translates to CASSYSSATYEQYF.

The rearrangement links TRBV7-9 to TRBJ1-4, with 8 positions matching TRBD1. CDR1 and CDR2 from the germline V gene are SEHNR and FQNEAQ (reference sequence). The CDR3 is 16 amino acids. The J segment lost 3 bases and the V segment lost 7 bases, leaving 10 bases of the junction unmatched. The CDR3 spells CASTQGAGDSNEKLFF. Written as DNA, the CDR3 is TGTGCCAGCACCCAGGGGGCAGGCGATTCTAATGAAAAACTGTTTTTT. Full variable domain (missing parts from reference TRBV7-9 and TRBJ1-4): DTGVSQNPRHKITKRGQNVTFRCDPISEHNRLYWYRQTLGQGPEFLTYFQNEAQLEKSRLLSDRFSAERPKGSFSTLEIQRTEQGDSAMYLCASTQGAGDSNEKLFFGSGTQLSVL.

The rearrangement links TRBV9 to TRBJ2-2, with a weak D call TRBD1 (5 bases). The germline gives CDR1 SGDLS, CDR2 YYNGEE. Trimming cost V 0 bases and J 1 base, with 7 bases left between them. The CDR3 has 15 residues. The CDR3 loop reads CASSVGQGNTGELFF. The CDR3 nucleotides are TGTGCCAGCAGCGTAGGTCAGGGGAACACCGGGGAGCTGTTTTTT.

The rearrangement uses TRBV3-1 (or the pseudogene TRBV3-2) and TRBJ2-1, with TRBD2 matching 9 bases. Trimming removed 3 bases from V and 4 bases from J; junction bases left unmatched: 7. The germline V gene encodes CDR1 LGHDT and CDR2 YNNKEL (reference sequence). There are 16 residues in the CDR3. The CDR3, as DNA: TGTGCCAGCAGCCAGCCTGGACTAGCGACATACAATGAGCAGTTCTTC. Its protein product is CASSQPGLATYNEQFF.

The chain uses TRBV11-3 and TRBJ1-3, with TRBD1 identical over 7 bases. Germline CDR1 reads SGHNT; CDR2 reads YENEEA. V dropped 0 bases and J dropped 0; count of bases not matched to a gene: 5. The CDR3 totals 17 residues. CDR3 loop: CASSLDPRGSSGNTIYF. The DNA for the CDR3 is TGTGCCAGCAGCTTAGATCCCAGGGGGAGCTCTGGAAACACCATATATTTT.

The rearrangement joins TRBV18 to TRBJ2-6, with a tentative D call TRBD2 (7 bases). There are 16 residues in the CDR3. Trimming took 2 bases from V and 4 from J, leaving 12 bases between them. Per the germline V gene, CDR1 is KGHSH and CDR2 is LQKENI. This CDR3 is CASSPTGGPGANVLTF. The CDR3 coding sequence is TGTGCCAGCTCACCAACCGGGGGGCCAGGGGCCAACGTCCTGACTTTC.

V is TRBV4-3 and J is TRBJ2-7; D unclear. The germline CDR1 and CDR2 sequences are LGHNA and YSLEER. CDR3 size: 16 residues. Trimming took 0 bases from V and 2 from J, leaving 14 bases between them. CDR3 in amino acids: CASSQDLLGKTYEQYF. The CDR3 DNA sequence: TGCGCCAGCAGCCAAGATCTCCTGGGGAAGACCTACGAGCAGTACTTC.

V and J are TRBV7-9 and TRBJ1-2, with D hard to call. V lost 8 bases, J lost 7 bases, and 23 bases lay in between. This CDR3 spans 15 amino acids. In germline, CDR1 is SEHNR, CDR2 FQNEAQ (reference sequence). The CDR3 loop reads CASRPVGKTTIGYTF. The CDR3 bases are TGTGCCAGCCGCCCAGTGGGCAAGACAACTATTGGCTACACCTTC.

The chain uses TRBV5-1 and TRBJ2-1, with TRBD2 identical over 10 bases. The V gene's germline CDR1 is SGHRS and CDR2 YFSETQ. The CDR3 runs 16 residues. CDR3: CVSSYSSGSSYNEQFF. In DNA form, the CDR3 reads TGCGTTTCCAGTTATTCTAGCGGGAGCTCCTACAATGAGCAGTTCTTC.

The chain is built from TRBV28 and TRBJ2-2, with 10 bases identical to TRBD2. Germline loops: CDR1 MDHEN, CDR2 SYDVKM. This CDR3 is built from 14 residues. As DNA, the CDR3 is TGTGTCTCACGGACTAGCGGGAACACCGGGGAGCTGTTTTTT. Protein: CVSRTSGNTGELFF.

The genes are TRBV5-4 and TRBJ2-2, with D hard to call. The CDR3 totals 15 residues. The V end lost 4 bases, the J end lost 7 bases, and 17 bases lay between the germline ends. Germline loops: CDR1 SGHNT, CDR2 YYREEE (reference sequence). This CDR3 reads CASSAGSWADGELFF. As DNA, the CDR3 is TGTGCCAGCAGCGCTGGGTCCTGGGCGGACGGGGAGCTGTTTTTT.

In its sample, this clone was seen a few times. Distinct nucleotide sequences in the sample also encode this CDR3. The V gene is TRBV30, the J gene TRBJ1-2; possible D gene TRBD1, 5 bases. Between the trimmed V and J ends, which lost 4 bases and 2 bases, there was a span of 8 bases. CDR1 and CDR2 from the germline V gene are GTSNPN and SVGIG (reference sequence). The CDR3 runs to 12 residues. CDR3 sequence reads: CAWTRGNYGYTF. The CDR3, as DNA: TGTGCCTGGACGAGGGGCAACTATGGCTACACCTTC.

This chain connects TRBV3-1 (or the pseudogene TRBV3-2) to TRBJ1-1; D ambiguous. Per the germline V gene, CDR1 is LGHDT and CDR2 is YNNKEL (reference sequence). This CDR3 spans 14 amino acids. V was clipped by 0 bases and J by 1 base, with 6 bases between them. In nucleotides, the CDR3 is TGTGCCAGCAGCCAAGAAGTGGGGAACACTGAAGCTTTCTTT. Its translation: CASSQEVGNTEAFF.

On this clone itself: The same CDR3 can be traced to other DNA sequences in this sample. The rearrangement joins TRBV24-1 to TRBJ2-5, with D uncertain. The CDR3 runs 12 residues. Trimming removed 2 bases at V and 4 bases at J, with 4 bases between. From germline, CDR1 is KGHDR and CDR2 SFDVKD. The CDR3 protein is CATSDSRETQYF. CDR3 in DNA: TGTGCCACCAGTGATTCCAGAGAGACCCAGTACTTC.